This TCR beta chain was recorded in a study of T-cell memory formation after mild COVID-19. Study-level results: Clones which contracted sat mainly in CM and EM if CD4+, and in EMRA if CD8+.

Constant-segment primers served in 5'RACE that generated TCR alpha and TCR beta cDNA libraries bearing sample barcodes and UMIs. TCRdb processed the 5' RACE reads anew with MiXCR; each CDR3 protein has one entry. The sample contains approximately 250,000 distinct CDR3 sequences, 15% of which appear only once. On this clonotype: The target antigen is unknown.

The ends lost 5 bases at V and 5 bases at J; junction bases unmatched: 3. This CDR3 comprises 13 residues. Germline V CDR1 and CDR2: GTSNPN, SVGIG (reference sequence). The chain carries TRBV30 and TRBJ1-5; 10 nucleotides align to TRBD1. Sequences were obtained from PBMCs or a T cell subset sorted from them (not recorded which). The sequence came from an adult woman who had mild COVID-19 (a few samples of this study predate the infection). Cell type and time point are not known. The CDR3 region has the DNA TGTGCCTGGGACAGGGGGCAGGATCAGCCCCAGCATTTT. Its protein product is CAWDRGQDQPQHF.